Below are 13 T cell receptor beta chains sequenced from a single sample in a study of cytomegalovirus exposure and HLA in healthy donors. Primers included in the PCR were 60 Vbeta and 13 Jbeta primers. Sequenced by immunoSEQ multiplex PCR; TCRdb stores in-frame clones only, minus some. This repertoire includes approximately 80,000 clones. The sample taken for sequencing was PBMCs. The receptors derive from a woman aged 25 to 39 in good health and CMV-seronegative.

The chain employs TRBV6-5 and TRBJ2-7; D possibly corresponds to TRBD2 (5 bases). There are 14 residues in the CDR3. CDR1 and CDR2 from the germline V gene are MNHEY and SVGAGI. V shed 5 bases and J shed 2 bases, with 13 bases lying between them. Written as DNA, the CDR3 is TGTGCCAGCAGTCAAACTAGAGATGCCTACGAGCAGTACTTC. Translation gives CASSQTRDAYEQYF.

The chain uses TRBV6-1 and TRBJ1-2, with 8 bases matching TRBD1. Germline values: CDR1 MNHNS, CDR2 SASEGT. The J segment lost 1 base and the V segment lost 4 bases, leaving 11 bases of the junction unmatched. CDR3 size: 17 residues. The CDR3 reads CASSGGQASPSNYGYTF. Written as DNA, the CDR3 is TGTGCCAGCAGTGGGGGACAGGCAAGCCCAAGTAACTATGGCTACACCTTC.

This chain links TRBV6-5 with TRBJ2-7; 7 nucleotides line up with TRBD2. Germline V lookup: CDR1 MNHEY, CDR2 SVGAGI. This CDR3 is 14 amino acids long. Unmatched junction bases numbered 3, after V lost 2 bases and J lost 2 bases. CDR3 coding DNA: TGTGCCAGCAGTTACAAGCGGGACGCCTACGAGCAGTACTTC. Its protein product is CASSYKRDAYEQYF.

The genes are TRBV19 and TRBJ2-3, with 7 positions matching TRBD2. V dropped 5 bases and J dropped 1; count of bases not matched to a gene: 6. The germline gives CDR1 LNHDA, CDR2 SQIVND (reference sequence). The CDR3 is 15 residues long. The CDR3 sequence is CASSRDYQGTDTQYF. In nucleotides, the CDR3 is TGTGCCAGTAGTCGGGACTATCAGGGCACAGATACGCAGTATTTT.

The rearrangement uses TRBV10-2 and TRBJ2-5, with D perhaps TRBD1 (6 bases). The germline gives CDR1 WSHSY, CDR2 SAAADI. The ends were cut back, 6 bases at V and 2 bases at J, with 22 bases in the middle. The CDR3 length is 17 residues. CDR3 loop: CASRSDRLIGLQETQYF. The CDR3 DNA reads TGCGCCAGCAGATCAGACAGGTTAATAGGGTTGCAAGAGACCCAGTACTTC.

The chain couples TRBV13 to TRBJ2-7; 7 bases are shared with TRBD2. The CDR3 extends over 16 amino acids. V shed 4 bases and J 0 bases; nucleotides not matched to a gene: 9. Germline CDR1 reads PRHDT; CDR2 reads FYEKMQ (reference sequence). The DNA for the CDR3 is TGTGCCAGCAGCTCATTAGCGGGTCCTAGCTCCTACGAGCAGTACTTC. Translated, it gives CASSSLAGPSSYEQYF.

V is TRBV5-1 and J is TRBJ2-2; 9 bases match TRBD1. Germline V gives CDR1 SGHRS, CDR2 YFSETQ. With V trimmed by 4 bases and J by 7 bases, 11 bases remained unmatched. This CDR3 spans 16 amino acids. CDR3 amino acids: CASSPLRGTGNGELFF. Here the CDR3 DNA reads TGCGCCAGCAGCCCCCTCCGGGGGACAGGGAACGGGGAGCTGTTTTTT.

The chain has TRBV30 and TRBJ2-1; 11 nucleotides match TRBD2. Germline V lookup: CDR1 GTSNPN, CDR2 SVGIG (reference sequence). The CDR3 is 15 amino acids. After removal of 0 bases from V and 8 bases from J, the junction contained 6 bases not matched to a gene. CDR3 residues: CAWSVRSSGGDEQFF. The CDR3 nucleotides are TGTGCCTGGAGTGTAAGGAGTAGCGGGGGGGATGAGCAGTTCTTC. Combining the CDR3 with reference TRBV30 and TRBJ2-1 gives the whole variable domain SQTIHQWPATLVQPVGSPLSLECTVEGTSNPNLYWYRQAAGRGLQLLFYSVGIGQISSEVPQNLSASRPQDRQFILSSKKLLLSDSGFYLCAWSVRSSGGDEQFFGPGTRLTVL.

This sequence joins TRBV5-1 and TRBJ2-7, with 9 bases that match TRBD2. CDR3 length equals 17 residues. CDR1 SGHRS and CDR2 YFSETQ come from the germline V gene. The junction had 9 bases not matched to a gene; V was cut back by 2 bases and J by 0 bases. CDR3 DNA: TGCGCCAGCAGCTTAGTGGCGGGGGGGAGTCCCTCCTACGAGCAGTACTTC. Translation gives CASSLVAGGSPSYEQYF.

Turning to this clone: The junction departs from germline at one end; a sequencing error may be responsible. The chain employs TRBV30 and TRBJ2-2, with 8 bases matching TRBD1. Germline V gives CDR1 GTSNPN, CDR2 SVGIG (reference sequence). The CDR3 has 15 amino acids. This CDR3 is CAGRRQGMNTGELFF. CDR3 DNA: TGTGCCGGGAGAAGACAGGGGATGAACACCGGGGAGCTGTTTTTT. The full variable domain, in which reference TRBV30 and TRBJ2-2 provide the parts outside the CDR3, is SQTIHQWPATLVQPVGSPLSLECTVEGTSNPNLYWYRQAAGRGLQLLFYSVGIGQISSEVPQNLSASRPQDRQFILSSKKLLLSDSGFYLCAGRRQGMNTGELFFGEGSRLTVL.

The chain couples TRBV20-1 to TRBJ1-6, with D maybe TRBD1 (5 bases). The germline V gene encodes CDR1 DFQATT and CDR2 SNEGSKA (reference sequence). The CDR3 runs 11 residues. V lost 4 bases to trimming and J lost 13 bases, with 11 bases between them. DNA of the CDR3: TGCAGTGCTATAGGGCAGGGCCCCCTCCACTTT. This translates into CSAIGQGPLHF.

The chain joins TRBV19 to TRBJ1-5; 11 positions agree with TRBD1. The CDR3 length is 16 residues. J gave up 5 bases and V 5 bases, and 8 bases lay outside the gene matches. CDR1 LNHDA and CDR2 SQIVND come from the germline V gene (reference sequence). The CDR3 coding sequence is TGTGCCAGTAGTTTGGGACAGGGGGGTTTCTATCAGCCCCAGCATTTT. Amino acid sequence: CASSLGQGGFYQPQHF.

The chain combines TRBV28 with TRBJ1-1; tentatively, D is TRBD1 (6 bases). V was trimmed by 6 bases and J by 1 base, leaving 12 bases between them. The CDR3 sequence is 14 residues long. The germline V gene has CDR1 MDHEN and CDR2 SYDVKM. As DNA, the CDR3 is TGTGCCAGCAGCTTGGTACAGGGGAACACTGAAGCTTTCTTT. Translating gives CASSLVQGNTEAFF.